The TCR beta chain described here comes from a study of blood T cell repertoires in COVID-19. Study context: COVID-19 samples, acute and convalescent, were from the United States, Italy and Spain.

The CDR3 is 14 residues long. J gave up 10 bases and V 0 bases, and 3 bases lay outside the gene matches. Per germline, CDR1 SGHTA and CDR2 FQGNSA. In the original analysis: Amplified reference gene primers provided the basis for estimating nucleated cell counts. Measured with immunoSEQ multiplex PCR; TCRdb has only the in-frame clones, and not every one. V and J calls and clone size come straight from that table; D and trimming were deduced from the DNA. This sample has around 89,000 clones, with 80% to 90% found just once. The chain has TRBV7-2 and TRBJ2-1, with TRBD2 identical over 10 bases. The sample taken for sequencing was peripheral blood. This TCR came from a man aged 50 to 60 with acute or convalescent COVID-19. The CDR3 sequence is CASSLALTSGEQFF. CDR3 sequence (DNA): TGTGCCAGCAGCTTAGCCTTGACTAGCGGGGAGCAGTTCTTC.